The 24 T cell receptor beta chains below all came from one sample that was sequenced in a study of blood T cells in healthy people across ages. Primed by a sample-barcoded 5' primer and a J-beta primer mix, a second PCR proceeded for about 6 to 11 cycles. MiXCR was run by TCRdb on the 5' RACE reads, yielding one entry per CDR3 protein. The repertoire consists of over a million distinct CDR3 sequences, with 40% to 45% occurring once and the leading ten covering approximately 17%. The specimen was blood. The receptor source for this set is a woman aged 55 to 70 in good health.

This chain joins TRBV4-1 and TRBJ1-2; D is perhaps TRBD1 (6 bases). Trimming took 0 bases from V and 4 from J, leaving 12 bases between them. This CDR3 has 15 residues. The germline CDR1 and CDR2 sequences are MGHRA and YSYEKL. In nucleotides, the CDR3 is TGCGCCAGCAGCCAAGAAAACAGGGCAGGCTATGGCTACACCTTC. Translating it yields CASSQENRAGYGYTF.

The chain uses TRBV7-6 and TRBJ2-2; possibly TRBD1 or TRBD2 for D (5 bases each). Per the germline V gene, CDR1 is SGHVS and CDR2 is FNYEAQ. Trimming left V 5 bases short and J 3 bases short, with 16 bases between. The CDR3 runs 16 residues. This chain's CDR3 is CASSLGRRQYTGELFF. The CDR3 DNA is TGTGCCAGCAGCCTGGGGCGGAGGCAGTACACCGGGGAGCTGTTTTTT.

This clonotype was seen at least ten times. The chain combines TRBV5-1 with TRBJ2-1; D remains unclear. Between the trimmed V and J ends, which lost 0 bases and 5 bases, there was a span of 12 bases. The germline V gene has CDR1 SGHRS and CDR2 YFSETQ. The length of the CDR3 is 15 residues. The CDR3 is CASSLEGRPDNEQFF. CDR3 bases: TGCGCCAGCAGCTTGGAGGGCAGGCCTGACAATGAGCAGTTCTTC.

The rearrangement joins TRBV7-2 to TRBJ2-3; no firm D call. CDR1 and CDR2 from the germline V gene are SGHTA and FQGNSA. Trimming took off 6 bases at V and 0 bases at J, with 13 bases between the two ends. This CDR3 is 15 amino acids long. The CDR3 nucleotides are TGTGCCAGCAGGGCCGTCGGCGGAAGCACAGATACGCAGTATTTT. Amino acids: CASRAVGGSTDTQYF.

This clonotype was seen a few times. This chain joins TRBV3-1 and TRBJ1-4; D remains ambiguous. The CDR3 consists of 12 residues. CDR1 LGHDT and CDR2 YNNKEL come from the germline V gene (reference sequence). V was shortened by 3 bases and J by 8 bases, with 7 bases between the two germline ends. CDR3 in DNA: TGTGCCAGCAGCCACGGTGAAGAAAAACTGTTTTTT. Translated, it gives CASSHGEEKLFF.

This clonotype occurred a few times. CDR3 bases: TGCAGTGCTAGAAAGGGAAGCTCCTACAATGAGCAGTTCTTC. This encodes CSARKGSSYNEQFF. This chain links TRBV20-1 with TRBJ2-1; D gene uncertain. V lost 2 bases to trimming and J lost 0 bases, with 8 bases between them. The CDR3 covers 14 residues. Germline lookup yields CDR1 DFQATT and CDR2 SNEGSKA (reference sequence).

The count of this clonotype is one. The V call is TRBV9, the J call TRBJ2-7; 7 bases are a match to TRBD2. Per germline, CDR1 SGDLS and CDR2 YYNGEE. The CDR3 loop spans 15 amino acids. Losses at the gene ends were 5 bases for V and 0 bases for J; bases not matched to a gene: 8. In nucleotides, the CDR3 is TGTGCCAGCAGTCCCAGCGGGGAGAGCTCCTACGAGCAGTACTTC. Protein: CASSPSGESSYEQYF.

This clonotype was recorded only once. The chain couples TRBV3-1 to TRBJ1-2; D gene uncertain. The CDR3 totals 15 residues. The germline CDR1 and CDR2 sequences are LGHDT and YNNKEL (reference sequence). V lost 2 bases and J 5 bases, leaving 15 bases between the germline ends. The CDR3 nucleotides are TGTGCCAGCAGCCAACGAGGTGACAAATTTTATGGCTACACCTTC. Translation: CASSQRGDKFYGYTF.

The chain recombines TRBV5-6 with TRBJ1-5, with D possibly being TRBD1 (5 bases). Deletions cut 4 bases from V and 2 bases from J, with 10 bases between. The CDR3 is 14 amino acids. CDR1 is SGHDT and CDR2 is YYEEEE in the germline V gene. The CDR3 coding sequence is TGTGCCAGCAGCCGCCGAGGGGGCAATCAGCCCCAGCATTTT. Residues: CASSRRGGNQPQHF.

V and J are TRBV27 and TRBJ2-7, with D perhaps TRBD2 (5 bases). V shed 4 bases and J shed 6 bases, with 22 bases lying between them. There are 16 residues in the CDR3. The V gene's germline CDR1 is MNHEY and CDR2 SMNVEV (reference sequence). DNA for the CDR3: TGTGCCAGCAGTTCCCCCGGAGCCGCGGGCCTCCGCGAGCAGTACTTC. As protein: CASSSPGAAGLREQYF.

This clonotype was counted a few times. The V gene is TRBV2, the J gene TRBJ2-7; TRBD1 aligns across 7 bases. V dropped 6 bases and J dropped 0; count of bases not matched to a gene: 8. This CDR3 spans 15 amino acids. The germline CDR1 and CDR2 sequences are SNHLY and FYNNEI. The CDR3 DNA reads as TGTGCCAGCAGCCTTCGGACAGGAACCTCCTACGAGCAGTACTTC. It encodes CASSLRTGTSYEQYF.

The chain has TRBV21-1 and TRBJ2-5; TRBD1 is the table's D call and was not checked against the DNA. TRBV21-1 is a pseudogene segment. This CDR3 is built from 17 residues. This chain's CDR3 is CARTRVPLGEYQETQYF. In DNA form, the CDR3 reads TGTGCCAGGACCAGGGTGCCCTTGGGGGAGTACCAAGAGACCCAGTACTTC.

This clonotype was counted at least ten times. The V call is TRBV10-3, the J call TRBJ2-7; 8 nucleotides match TRBD1. The CDR3 sequence is 13 residues long. The V gene's germline CDR1 is ENHRY and CDR2 SYGVKD. The V gene end was trimmed by 4 bases and the J gene end by 7 bases; junction bases not matched to a gene: 6. The CDR3 sequence: CAISVAGGDEQYF. CDR3 in DNA: TGTGCCATCAGTGTGGCAGGGGGCGATGAGCAGTACTTC.

The sample holds one count of this clonotype. The chain uses TRBV7-2 and TRBJ2-2; a possible D gene is TRBD1 (5 bases). Trimming left V 5 bases short and J 6 bases short, with 22 bases between. CDR3 size: 17 residues. The germline gives CDR1 SGHTA, CDR2 FQGNSA. The CDR3 loop reads CASSRASPSRVAGELFF. The CDR3 region has the DNA TGTGCCAGCAGCCGCGCGTCCCCCTCCAGGGTGGCCGGGGAGCTGTTTTTT.

This clonotype turned up a few times. The rearrangement links TRBV14 to TRBJ2-3, with D perhaps matching TRBD1 (6 bases). The germline V and J ends were trimmed by 1 base and 8 bases, with 13 bases remaining between them. There are 14 residues in the CDR3. The V gene's germline CDR1 is SGHDN and CDR2 FVKESK. In nucleotides, the CDR3 is TGTGCCAGCAGCCAAGGACTGATACAGGGTACGCAGTATTTT. Protein product: CASSQGLIQGTQYF.

The gene calls are TRBV30 and TRBJ1-1; D is perhaps TRBD1 (5 bases). The CDR3 runs to 14 residues. Germline V gives CDR1 GTSNPN, CDR2 SVGIG (reference sequence). Trimming cost V 2 bases and J 4 bases, with 14 bases left between them. The CDR3 loop reads CAWSNSNQGTEAFF. The CDR3 nucleotides read TGTGCCTGGAGTAATAGCAATCAGGGCACTGAAGCTTTCTTT.

Notes on this clonotype: Here the CDR3 omits its conserved ending phenylalanine or tryptophan, so a read error is the likely source. This chain uses TRBV4-2 with TRBJ2-5; D perhaps matches TRBD1 (6 bases). The CDR3 has 16 amino acids. V was shortened by 1 base and J by 2 bases, with 14 bases between the two germline ends. Germline V gives CDR1 LGHNA, CDR2 YNFKEQ. The CDR3 DNA is TGTGCCAGCAGCCAAGGGGGGCAGGGCCAACAAGAGACCCAGTACTTA. Its protein product is CASSQGGQGQQETQYL.

The gene calls are TRBV20-1 and TRBJ2-1; 7 bases map to TRBD2. The V gene end was trimmed by 3 bases and the J gene end by 7 bases; junction bases not matched to a gene: 6. The germline gives CDR1 DFQATT, CDR2 SNEGSKA (reference sequence). The CDR3 length is 13 residues. This CDR3 reads CSASGAGVNEQFF. CDR3 coding DNA: TGCAGTGCTAGTGGGGCGGGAGTTAATGAGCAGTTCTTC.

This clonotype has more than one count but fewer than ten. This chain uses TRBV10-2 with TRBJ2-3; 10 bases are shared with TRBD2. The CDR3 loop spans 16 amino acids. Germline V gene sequence: CDR1 WSHSY, CDR2 SAAADI. After removal of 3 bases from V and 7 bases from J, the junction contained 10 bases not matched to a gene. The CDR3 coding sequence is TGCGCCAGCAGTGATGGGAGCGGGAGGGCCCCCCATACGCAGTATTTT. This translates into CASSDGSGRAPHTQYF.

The chain carries TRBV20-1 and TRBJ2-3, with TRBD2 identical over 11 bases. Germline V gives CDR1 DFQATT, CDR2 SNEGSKA (reference sequence). The V gene end was trimmed by 8 bases and the J gene end by 8 bases; junction bases not matched to a gene: 12. This CDR3 region has 14 residues. The CDR3 DNA reads TGCAGTACTGGGACTAGCGGAACGGGGCGTACGCAGTATTTT. Translating it yields CSTGTSGTGRTQYF.

This clonotype was found a few times. The rearrangement uses TRBV7-2 and TRBJ2-1; TRBD2 aligns across 8 bases. V was clipped by 8 bases and J by 7 bases; unmatched bases: 13. The CDR3 covers 15 residues. Germline CDR1 is SGHTA and CDR2 is FQGNSA. CDR3 bases: TGTGCCAGCGGTCTTTTGGGACTAGGGGGGAATGAGCAGTTCTTC. Its translation: CASGLLGLGGNEQFF. Full variable domain (remainder filled in from reference TRBV7-2 and TRBJ2-1): GAGVSQSPSNKVTEKGKDVELRCDPISGHTALYWYRQSLGQGLEFLIYFQGNSAPDKSGLPSDRFSAERTGGSVSTLTIQRTQQEDSAVYLCASGLLGLGGNEQFFGPGTRLTVL.

This clonotype has only a few counts. This chain joins TRBV6-5 and TRBJ2-3; the D is unclear. The CDR3 has 14 residues. The ends were cut back, 6 bases at V and 0 bases at J, with 10 bases in the middle. CDR1 is MNHEY, CDR2 SVGAGI, per germline. The DNA for the CDR3 is TGTGCCAGCAGGAAAGGGCCTAGCACAGATACGCAGTATTTT. This sequence encodes CASRKGPSTDTQYF.

Only a few counts were recorded for this clonotype. The chain links TRBV6-1 to TRBJ1-1; 8 nucleotides match TRBD1. The V and J ends lost 3 bases and 5 bases, in that order; junction bases with no gene match: 14. Germline loops: CDR1 MNHNS, CDR2 SASEGT. The CDR3 has 17 residues. CDR3 region: CASSDPSQGAFLTEAFF. The CDR3 DNA reads as TGTGCCAGCAGTGACCCCTCCCAGGGGGCCTTTTTGACTGAAGCTTTCTTT.

This clonotype was counted many times. This chain connects TRBV4-2 to TRBJ2-2, with 10 bases matching TRBD2. Germline assignment: CDR1 LGHNA and CDR2 YNFKEQ. The CDR3 is made up of 17 amino acids. The V gene end was trimmed by 0 bases and the J gene end by 6 bases; junction bases not matched to a gene: 7. In DNA, the CDR3 is TGTGCCAGCAGCCAAGATAGTTCAGCGGGAGGGGCCGGGGAGCTGTTTTTT. This encodes CASSQDSSAGGAGELFF.